One and the same sample provided the 15 T cell receptor beta chains below, sequenced in a study of control samples from healthy donors and cancer patients. TCRdb keeps only in-frame clones here, not all; method: immunoSEQ multiplex PCR. The profile shows about 140,000 clones, 80% to 90% of them singletons. The sample consisted of blood. The receptors were gathered from a woman under 40 in good health.

This clone was seen a few times. The rearrangement uses TRBV7-3 and TRBJ2-2; 8 bases fit TRBD1. The germline CDR1 and CDR2 sequences are SGHTA and FQGTGA. The CDR3 consists of 14 residues. V shed 5 bases, J shed 8 bases, and the junction held 7 bases outside the gene matches. CDR3 DNA: TGTGCCAGCAGCGCCCGGACAGGGACGGGGGAGCTGTTTTTT. Amino acid sequence: CASSARTGTGELFF.

The chain has TRBV30 and TRBJ1-5; 8 positions match TRBD1. Per the germline V gene, CDR1 is GTSNPN and CDR2 is SVGIG (reference sequence). The CDR3 has 15 amino acids. V gave up 3 bases and J gave up 1 base; unmatched junction bases: 5. The CDR3 coding sequence is TGTGCCTGGAGAAGGGGGACAGGCAGCAATCAGCCCCAGCATTTT. It yields the protein CAWRRGTGSNQPQHF.

Notes on this clone: The DNA is left out, because the CDR3 cannot be placed on it with certainty; the CDR3 is given as TCRdb lists it. The chain is built from TRBV6-5 and TRBJ1-2. CDR1 is MNHEY, CDR2 SVGAGI, per germline. Including both end residues, the CDR3 is 14 amino acids long. CDR3 residues: CASSTSGVDYGYTF.

The chain has TRBV6-1 and TRBJ1-2, with a possible D match to TRBD1 (6 bases). The CDR3 runs 13 residues. The V and J ends lost 2 bases and 4 bases respectively, with 8 bases between them. From germline, CDR1 is MNHNS and CDR2 SASEGT. The CDR3 loop is CASSETGPYGYTF. In DNA, the CDR3 is TGTGCCAGCAGTGAAACAGGGCCCTATGGCTACACCTTC.

V usage is TRBV30 and J usage is TRBJ2-1, with D unresolved. The V gene's germline CDR1 is GTSNPN and CDR2 SVGIG (reference sequence). V was trimmed by 3 bases and J by 2 bases, leaving 8 bases between them. This CDR3 region has 13 residues. The CDR3 DNA reads TGTGCCTGGAGGCTAAGGGCCTACAATGAGCAGTTCTTC. Amino acid sequence: CAWRLRAYNEQFF.

The rearrangement uses TRBV5-6 and TRBJ2-7, with TRBD1 as a possible D gene (6 bases). This CDR3 is 14 amino acids long. The V end was cut by 4 bases, the J end by 2 bases, with 13 bases between. From germline, CDR1 is SGHDT and CDR2 YYEEEE. CDR3 DNA sequence: TGTGCCAGCAGCGCGAATTCAGGGGCCTACGAGCAGTACTTC. This gives the protein CASSANSGAYEQYF.

Notes on this clone: One junction end disagrees with the germline gene, perhaps due to a read error. The rearrangement uses TRBV18 and TRBJ1-2, with 7 positions matching TRBD1. The length of the CDR3 is 13 residues. Germline V gene sequence: CDR1 KGHSH, CDR2 LQKENI. In DNA, the CDR3 is TGTGCCAGCTCCCCACAGGGGATGAATGGCTACACCTTC. It is translated as CASSPQGMNGYTF.

The chain uses TRBV25-1 and TRBJ2-7; D possibly uses TRBD1 or TRBD2 (7 bases each). Trimming shortened V by 6 bases and J by 6 bases, and 18 bases separated the two germline ends. The V gene's germline CDR1 is MGHDK and CDR2 SYGVNS. The CDR3 consists of 14 residues. CDR3 nucleotides: TGTGCCAGCAGGGGGGGGACAGTTATTGGCGAGCAGTACTTC. This sequence encodes CASRGGTVIGEQYF.

The chain is built from TRBV28 and TRBJ2-7; tentatively, D is TRBD2 (7 bases). Germline CDR1 is MDHEN and CDR2 is SYDVKM. V was trimmed by 10 bases and J by 6 bases, leaving 19 bases between them. The length of the CDR3 is 13 residues. The CDR3, as DNA: TGTGCCACAGGGGTGGGAGGGCCGCTCGAGCAGTACTTC. It specifies CATGVGGPLEQYF.

CDR3 nucleotides: TGTGCCAGCAGTTACTCAACGGGGGGACCGACAGATACGCAGTATTTT. Translation gives CASSYSTGGPTDTQYF. The V and J genes are TRBV6-2 or TRBV6-3 and TRBJ2-3, with 7 bases aligning to TRBD2. The CDR3 covers 16 residues. V gave up 0 bases and J gave up 3 bases; unmatched junction bases: 6. Germline CDR1 MNHEY, CDR2 SVGEGT.

This sequence joins TRBV5-6 and TRBJ2-5, with TRBD2 matching over 8 bases. The CDR3 length is 15 residues. From germline, CDR1 is SGHDT and CDR2 YYEEEE. The V segment lost 0 bases and the J segment 4 bases; nucleotides outside the gene matches: 5. This CDR3 is CASSLGGRRGETQYF. In DNA, the CDR3 is TGTGCCAGCAGCTTGGGCGGGAGGAGGGGAGAGACCCAGTACTTC. Combining the CDR3 with reference TRBV5-6 and TRBJ2-5 gives the whole variable domain DAGVTQSPTHLIKTRGQQVTLRCSPKSGHDTVSWYQQALGQGPQFIFQYYEEEERQRGNFPDRFSGHQFPNYSSELNVNALLLGDSALYLCASSLGGRRGETQYFGPGTRLLVL.

V and J are TRBV7-9 and TRBJ1-2; no firm D call. Germline values: CDR1 SEHNR, CDR2 FQNEAQ (reference sequence). The CDR3 length is 16 residues. With 2 bases removed from V and 2 bases from J, the gap between germline ends came to 15 bases. The CDR3 region has the DNA TGTGCCAGCAGCTTATCTGGTCGGACCGAAAACTATGGCTACACCTTC. Its protein product is CASSLSGRTENYGYTF.

The rearrangement uses TRBV9 and TRBJ1-3; no clear D gene. Germline CDR1 reads SGDLS; CDR2 reads YYNGEE. V lost 2 bases to trimming and J lost 0 bases, with 9 bases between them. CDR3 length: 15 amino acids. This CDR3 reads CASSVSLGSGNTIYF. CDR3 sequence (DNA): TGTGCCAGCAGCGTCTCGTTGGGCTCTGGAAACACCATATATTTT. Filled out from reference TRBV9 and TRBJ1-3, the complete variable domain reads DSGVTQTPKHLITATGQRVTLRCSPRSGDLSVYWYQQSLDQGLQFLIQYYNGEERAKGNILERFSAQQFPDLHSELNLSSLELGDSALYFCASSVSLGSGNTIYFGEGSWLTVV.

V is TRBV5-1 and J is TRBJ1-4; maybe TRBD1 (5 bases). With 4 bases removed from V and 8 bases from J, the gap between germline ends came to 15 bases. The CDR3 contains 14 residues. Germline CDR1 SGHRS, CDR2 YFSETQ. In DNA form, the CDR3 reads TGCGCCAGCAGCCCCGGGGACTTCGGGGAAAAACTGTTTTTT. Protein: CASSPGDFGEKLFF.

This chain uses TRBV11-3 with TRBJ2-3; a possible D gene is TRBD2 (5 bases). The CDR3 loop spans 15 amino acids. From germline, CDR1 is SGHNT and CDR2 YENEEA. V lost 5 bases to trimming and J lost 0 bases, with 12 bases between them. The CDR3 loop reads CASSPGRGSTDTQYF. DNA of the CDR3: TGTGCCAGCAGCCCCGGTCGGGGTAGCACAGATACGCAGTATTTT. The whole variable domain, remainder taken from reference TRBV11-3 and TRBJ2-3, is EAGVVQSPRYKIIEKKQPVAFWCNPISGHNTLYWYLQNLGQGPELLIRYENEEAVDDSQLPKDRFSAERLKGVDSTLKIQPAELGDSAVYLCASSPGRGSTDTQYFGPGTRLTVL.